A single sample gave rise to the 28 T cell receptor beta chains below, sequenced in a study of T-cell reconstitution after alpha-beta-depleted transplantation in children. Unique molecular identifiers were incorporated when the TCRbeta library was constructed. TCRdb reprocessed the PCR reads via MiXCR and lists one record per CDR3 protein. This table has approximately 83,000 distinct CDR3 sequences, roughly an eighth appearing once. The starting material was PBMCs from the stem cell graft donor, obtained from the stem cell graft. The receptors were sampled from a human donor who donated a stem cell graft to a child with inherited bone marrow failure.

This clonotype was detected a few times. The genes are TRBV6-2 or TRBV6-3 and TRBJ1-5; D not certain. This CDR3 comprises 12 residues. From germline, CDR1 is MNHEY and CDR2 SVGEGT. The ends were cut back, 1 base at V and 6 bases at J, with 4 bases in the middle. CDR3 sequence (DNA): TGTGCCAGCAGTTACTGGGCTCAGCCCCAGCATTTT. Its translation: CASSYWAQPQHF.

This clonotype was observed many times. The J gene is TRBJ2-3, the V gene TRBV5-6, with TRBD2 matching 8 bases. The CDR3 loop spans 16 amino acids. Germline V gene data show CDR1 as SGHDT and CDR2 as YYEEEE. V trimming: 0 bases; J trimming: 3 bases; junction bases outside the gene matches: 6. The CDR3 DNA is TGTGCCAGCAGCTTGGGGTCTAGCGGGCGGACAGATACGCAGTATTTT. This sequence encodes CASSLGSSGRTDTQYF.

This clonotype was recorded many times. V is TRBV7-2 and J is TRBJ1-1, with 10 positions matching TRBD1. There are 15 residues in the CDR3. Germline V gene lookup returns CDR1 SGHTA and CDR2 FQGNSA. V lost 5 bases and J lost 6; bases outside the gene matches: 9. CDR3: CASSPWTGGEAEAFF. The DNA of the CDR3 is TGTGCCAGCAGCCCCTGGACAGGGGGAGAGGCTGAAGCTTTCTTT.

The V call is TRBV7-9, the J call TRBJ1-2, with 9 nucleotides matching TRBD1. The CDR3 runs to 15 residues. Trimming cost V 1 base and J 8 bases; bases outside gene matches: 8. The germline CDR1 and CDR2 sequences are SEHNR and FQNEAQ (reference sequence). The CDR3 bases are TGTGCCAGCAGCTTAGTAGACAGGGGGAAGGAGGGCTACACCTTC. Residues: CASSLVDRGKEGYTF. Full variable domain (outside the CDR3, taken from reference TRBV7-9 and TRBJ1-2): DTGVSQNPRHKITKRGQNVTFRCDPISEHNRLYWYRQTLGQGPEFLTYFQNEAQLEKSRLLSDRFSAERPKGSFSTLEIQRTEQGDSAMYLCASSLVDRGKEGYTFGSGTRLTVV.

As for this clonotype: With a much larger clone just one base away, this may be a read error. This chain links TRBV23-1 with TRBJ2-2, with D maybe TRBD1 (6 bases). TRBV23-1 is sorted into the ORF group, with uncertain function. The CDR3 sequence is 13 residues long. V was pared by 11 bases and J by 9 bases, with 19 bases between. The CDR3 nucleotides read TGCGCCCAGCAGCCCCATGGGGGCCGGGAGCTGTTTTTT. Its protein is CAQQPHGGRELFF.

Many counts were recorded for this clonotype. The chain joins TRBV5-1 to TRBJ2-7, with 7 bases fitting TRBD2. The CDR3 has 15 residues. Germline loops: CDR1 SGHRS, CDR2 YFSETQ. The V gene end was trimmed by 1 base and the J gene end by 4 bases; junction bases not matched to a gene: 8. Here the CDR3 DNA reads TGCGCCAGCAGCTTGCATCCAGCGGGATCTTACGAGCAGTACTTC. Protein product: CASSLHPAGSYEQYF.

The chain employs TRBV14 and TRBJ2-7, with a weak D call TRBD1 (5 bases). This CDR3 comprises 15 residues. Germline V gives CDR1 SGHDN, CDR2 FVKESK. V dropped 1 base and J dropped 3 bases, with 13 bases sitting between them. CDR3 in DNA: TGTGCCAGCAGCCAAGGACCGACTGGACACTACGAGCAGTACTTC. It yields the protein CASSQGPTGHYEQYF.

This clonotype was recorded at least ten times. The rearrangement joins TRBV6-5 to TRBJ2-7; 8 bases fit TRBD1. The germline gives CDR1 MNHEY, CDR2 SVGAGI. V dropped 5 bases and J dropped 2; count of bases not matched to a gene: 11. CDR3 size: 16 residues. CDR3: CASSPSTGQVAYEQYF. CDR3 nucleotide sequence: TGTGCCAGCAGTCCCTCCACGGGACAGGTTGCCTACGAGCAGTACTTC.

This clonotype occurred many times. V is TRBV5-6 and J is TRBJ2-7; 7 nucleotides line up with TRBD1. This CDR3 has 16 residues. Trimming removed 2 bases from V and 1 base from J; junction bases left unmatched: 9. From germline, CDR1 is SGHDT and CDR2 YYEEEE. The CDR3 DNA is TGTGCCAGCAGCTTTGGACAGGTCGTGGGGTCCTACGAGCAGTACTTC. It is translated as CASSFGQVVGSYEQYF.

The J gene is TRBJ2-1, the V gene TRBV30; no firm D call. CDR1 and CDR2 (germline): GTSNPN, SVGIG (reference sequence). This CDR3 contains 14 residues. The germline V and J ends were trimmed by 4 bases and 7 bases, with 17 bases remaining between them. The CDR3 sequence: CAWTSKRGSNEQFF. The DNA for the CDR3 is TGTGCCTGGACCTCTAAGAGAGGTAGTAATGAGCAGTTCTTC. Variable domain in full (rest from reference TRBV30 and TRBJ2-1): SQTIHQWPATLVQPVGSPLSLECTVEGTSNPNLYWYRQAAGRGLQLLFYSVGIGQISSEVPQNLSASRPQDRQFILSSKKLLLSDSGFYLCAWTSKRGSNEQFFGPGTRLTVL.

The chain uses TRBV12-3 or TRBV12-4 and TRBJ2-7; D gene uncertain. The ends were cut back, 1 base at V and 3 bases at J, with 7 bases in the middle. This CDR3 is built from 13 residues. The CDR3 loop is CASSLDGDYEQYF. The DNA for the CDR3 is TGTGCCAGCAGTTTAGATGGAGACTACGAGCAGTACTTC.

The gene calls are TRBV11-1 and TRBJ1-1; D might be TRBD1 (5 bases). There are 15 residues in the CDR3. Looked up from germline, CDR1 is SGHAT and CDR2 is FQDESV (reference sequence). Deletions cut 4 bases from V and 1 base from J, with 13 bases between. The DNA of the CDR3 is TGTGCCAGCAGCTCAACTCCCGGGGCGAACACTGAAGCTTTCTTT. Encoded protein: CASSSTPGANTEAFF.

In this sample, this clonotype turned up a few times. The CDR3 DNA reads TGCAGCGTTGCGACGGCTAATGAAAAACTGTTTTTT. Its protein is CSVATANEKLFF. The rearrangement uses TRBV29-1 and TRBJ1-4; D is undetermined. Germline CDR1 is SQVTM and CDR2 is ANQGSEA. The CDR3 has 12 amino acids. V dropped 4 bases and J dropped 3 bases, with 6 bases sitting between them.

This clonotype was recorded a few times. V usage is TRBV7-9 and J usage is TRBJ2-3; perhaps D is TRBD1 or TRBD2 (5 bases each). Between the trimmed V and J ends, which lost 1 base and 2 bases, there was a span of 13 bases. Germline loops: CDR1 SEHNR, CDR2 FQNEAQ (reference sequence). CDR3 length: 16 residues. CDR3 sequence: CASSLGGGSSTDTQYF. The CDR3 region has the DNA TGTGCCAGCAGCTTAGGTGGGGGATCCTCCACAGATACGCAGTATTTT.

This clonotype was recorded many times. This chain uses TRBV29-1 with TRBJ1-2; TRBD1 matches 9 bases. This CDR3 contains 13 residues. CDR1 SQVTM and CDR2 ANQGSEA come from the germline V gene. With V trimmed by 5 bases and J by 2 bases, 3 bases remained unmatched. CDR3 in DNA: TGCAGCGTTACGGGACAGGGAAACTATGGCTACACCTTC. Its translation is CSVTGQGNYGYTF.

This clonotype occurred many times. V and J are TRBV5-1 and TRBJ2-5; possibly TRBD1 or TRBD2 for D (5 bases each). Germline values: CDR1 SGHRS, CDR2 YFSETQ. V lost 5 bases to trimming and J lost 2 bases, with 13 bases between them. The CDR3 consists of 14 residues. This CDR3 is CASRGDRQQETQYF. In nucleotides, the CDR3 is TGCGCCAGCAGGGGAGACAGACAGCAAGAGACCCAGTACTTC.

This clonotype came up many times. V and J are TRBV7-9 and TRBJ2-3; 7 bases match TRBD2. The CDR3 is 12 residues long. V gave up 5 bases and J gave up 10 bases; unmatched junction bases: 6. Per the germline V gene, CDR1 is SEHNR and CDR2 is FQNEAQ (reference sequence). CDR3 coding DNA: TGTGCCAGCAGCCTCCGGGAGGTGGCGCAGTATTTT. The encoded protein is CASSLREVAQYF.

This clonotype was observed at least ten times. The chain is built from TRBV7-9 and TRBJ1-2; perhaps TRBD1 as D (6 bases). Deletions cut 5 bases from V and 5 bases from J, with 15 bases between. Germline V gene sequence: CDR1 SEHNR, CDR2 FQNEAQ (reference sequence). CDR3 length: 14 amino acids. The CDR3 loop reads CASSPLRGTYGYTF. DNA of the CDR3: TGTGCCAGCAGCCCCCTCCGGGGGACATATGGCTACACCTTC.

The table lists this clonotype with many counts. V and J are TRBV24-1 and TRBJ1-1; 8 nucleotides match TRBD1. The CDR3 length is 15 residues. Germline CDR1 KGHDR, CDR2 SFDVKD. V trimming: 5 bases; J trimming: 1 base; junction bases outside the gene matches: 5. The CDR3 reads CATSAYRGSNTEAFF. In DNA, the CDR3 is TGTGCCACCAGTGCGTACAGGGGGTCGAACACTGAAGCTTTCTTT.

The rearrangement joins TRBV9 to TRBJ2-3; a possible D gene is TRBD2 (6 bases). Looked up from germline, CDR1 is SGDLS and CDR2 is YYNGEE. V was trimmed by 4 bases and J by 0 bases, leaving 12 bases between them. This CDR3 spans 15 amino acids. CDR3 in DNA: TGTGCCAGCAGCTCCCGGGGGACCAGCACAGATACGCAGTATTTT. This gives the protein CASSSRGTSTDTQYF.

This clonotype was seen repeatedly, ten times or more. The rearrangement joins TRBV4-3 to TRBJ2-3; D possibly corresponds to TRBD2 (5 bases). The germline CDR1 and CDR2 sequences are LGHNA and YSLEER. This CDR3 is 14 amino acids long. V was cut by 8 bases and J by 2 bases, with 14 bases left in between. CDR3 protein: CASQGPGNTDTQYF. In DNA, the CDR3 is TGCGCCAGCCAAGGACCGGGAAACACAGATACGCAGTATTTT.

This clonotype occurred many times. CDR3 in amino acids: CASSRQGNSNQPQHF. As DNA, the CDR3 is TGTGCCAGCAGTCGACAGGGTAATAGCAATCAGCCCCAGCATTTT. The chain employs TRBV6-5 and TRBJ1-5, with 7 bases fitting TRBD1. Looked up from germline, CDR1 is MNHEY and CDR2 is SVGAGI. This CDR3 has 15 residues. Trimming cost V 5 bases and J 0 bases; bases outside gene matches: 4.

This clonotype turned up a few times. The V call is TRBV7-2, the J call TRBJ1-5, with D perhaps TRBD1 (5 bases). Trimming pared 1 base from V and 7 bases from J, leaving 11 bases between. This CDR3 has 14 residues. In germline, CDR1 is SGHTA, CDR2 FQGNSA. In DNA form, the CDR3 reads TGTGCCAGCAGCTTAGAGGGGCACACCCAGCCCCAGCATTTT. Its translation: CASSLEGHTQPQHF.

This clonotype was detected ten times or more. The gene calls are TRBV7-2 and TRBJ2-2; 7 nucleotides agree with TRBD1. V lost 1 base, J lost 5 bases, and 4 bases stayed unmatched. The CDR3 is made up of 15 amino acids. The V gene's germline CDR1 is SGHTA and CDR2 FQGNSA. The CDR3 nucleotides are TGTGCCAGCAGCTTAGGACAGGGAGATACCGGGGAGCTGTTTTTT. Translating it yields CASSLGQGDTGELFF.

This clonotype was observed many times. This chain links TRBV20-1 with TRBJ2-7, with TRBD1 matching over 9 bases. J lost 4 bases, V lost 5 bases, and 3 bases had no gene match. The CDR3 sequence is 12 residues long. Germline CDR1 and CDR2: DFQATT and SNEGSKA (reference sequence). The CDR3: CSAPGTGYEQYF. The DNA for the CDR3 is TGCAGTGCTCCCGGGACAGGGTACGAGCAGTACTTC.

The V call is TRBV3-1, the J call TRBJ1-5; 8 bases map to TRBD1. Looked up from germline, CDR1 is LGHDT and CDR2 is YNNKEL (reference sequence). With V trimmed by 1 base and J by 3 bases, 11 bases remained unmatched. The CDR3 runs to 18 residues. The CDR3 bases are TGTGCCAGCAGCCAAGGGACAGGGACTCGGGGGAACAATCAGCCCCAGCATTTT. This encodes CASSQGTGTRGNNQPQHF.

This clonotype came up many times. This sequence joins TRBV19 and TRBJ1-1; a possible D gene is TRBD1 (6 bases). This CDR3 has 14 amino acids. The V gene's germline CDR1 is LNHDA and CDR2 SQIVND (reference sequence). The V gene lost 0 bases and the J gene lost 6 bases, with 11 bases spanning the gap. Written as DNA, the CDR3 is TGTGCCAGTAGTATAGACAGGGGAGTCGCTGAAGCTTTCTTT. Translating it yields CASSIDRGVAEAFF.

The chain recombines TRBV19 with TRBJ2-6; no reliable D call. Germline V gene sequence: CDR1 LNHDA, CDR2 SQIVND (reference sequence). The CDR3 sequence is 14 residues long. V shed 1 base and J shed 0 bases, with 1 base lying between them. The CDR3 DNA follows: TGTGCCAGTAGTATAGCCTCTGGGGCCAACGTCCTGACTTTC. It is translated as CASSIASGANVLTF.